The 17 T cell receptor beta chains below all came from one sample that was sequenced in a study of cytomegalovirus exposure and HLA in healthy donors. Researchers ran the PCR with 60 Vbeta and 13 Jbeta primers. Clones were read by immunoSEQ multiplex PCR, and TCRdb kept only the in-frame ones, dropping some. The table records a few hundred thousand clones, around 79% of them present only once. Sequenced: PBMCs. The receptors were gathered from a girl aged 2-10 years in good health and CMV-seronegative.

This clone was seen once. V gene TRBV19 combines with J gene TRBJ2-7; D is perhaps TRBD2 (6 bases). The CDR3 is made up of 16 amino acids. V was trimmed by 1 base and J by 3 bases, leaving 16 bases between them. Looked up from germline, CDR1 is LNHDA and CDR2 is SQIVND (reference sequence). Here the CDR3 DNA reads TGTGCCAGTAGTATAGGCCTCGGGGGAATTTTCTACGAGCAGTACTTC. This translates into CASSIGLGGIFYEQYF.

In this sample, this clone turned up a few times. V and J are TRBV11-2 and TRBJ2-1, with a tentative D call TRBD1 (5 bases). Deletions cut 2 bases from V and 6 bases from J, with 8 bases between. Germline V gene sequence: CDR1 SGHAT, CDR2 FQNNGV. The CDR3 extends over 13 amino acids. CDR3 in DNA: TGTGCCAGCAGCTTACCAGGGTCCAATGAGCAGTTCTTC. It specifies CASSLPGSNEQFF.

The CDR3 reads CASRPGTGAYEQYF. The CDR3 nucleotides are TGTGCCAGCAGACCCGGGACGGGGGCCTACGAGCAGTACTTC. This chain links TRBV5-4 with TRBJ2-7; D perhaps matches TRBD2 (6 bases). V was clipped by 5 bases and J by 2 bases, with 14 bases between them. CDR1 and CDR2 (germline): SGHNT, YYREEE (reference sequence). The CDR3 spans 14 residues.

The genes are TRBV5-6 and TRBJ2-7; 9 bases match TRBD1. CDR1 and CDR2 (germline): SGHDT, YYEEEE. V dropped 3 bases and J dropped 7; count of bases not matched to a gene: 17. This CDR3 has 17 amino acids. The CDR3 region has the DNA TGTGCCAGCAGCTGGGCCACCACGACAGGGGGGTTGTGGGAGCAGTACTTC. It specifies CASSWATTTGGLWEQYF. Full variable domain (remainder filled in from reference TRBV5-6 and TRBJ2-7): DAGVTQSPTHLIKTRGQQVTLRCSPKSGHDTVSWYQQALGQGPQFIFQYYEEEERQRGNFPDRFSGHQFPNYSSELNVNALLLGDSALYLCASSWATTTGGLWEQYFGPGTRLTVT.

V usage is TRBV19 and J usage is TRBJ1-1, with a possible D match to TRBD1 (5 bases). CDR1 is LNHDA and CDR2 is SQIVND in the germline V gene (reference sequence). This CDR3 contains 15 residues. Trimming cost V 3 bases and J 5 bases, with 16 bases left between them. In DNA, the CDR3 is TGTGCCAGTAGTATTCGGGGGTTGGGTAGTACTGAAGCTTTCTTT. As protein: CASSIRGLGSTEAFF.

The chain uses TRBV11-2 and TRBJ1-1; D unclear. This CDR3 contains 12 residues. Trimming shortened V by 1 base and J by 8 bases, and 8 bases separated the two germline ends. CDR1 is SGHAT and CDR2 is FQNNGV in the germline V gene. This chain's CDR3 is CASSLGPNEAFF. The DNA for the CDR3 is TGTGCCAGCAGCTTAGGCCCTAACGAAGCTTTCTTT.

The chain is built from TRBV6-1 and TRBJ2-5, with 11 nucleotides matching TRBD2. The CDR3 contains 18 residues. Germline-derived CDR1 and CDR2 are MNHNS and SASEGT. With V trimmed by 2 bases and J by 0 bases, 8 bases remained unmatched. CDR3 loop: CASSERGSGRGYQETQYF. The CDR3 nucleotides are TGTGCCAGCAGTGAACGAGGTAGCGGGAGGGGGTACCAAGAGACCCAGTACTTC.

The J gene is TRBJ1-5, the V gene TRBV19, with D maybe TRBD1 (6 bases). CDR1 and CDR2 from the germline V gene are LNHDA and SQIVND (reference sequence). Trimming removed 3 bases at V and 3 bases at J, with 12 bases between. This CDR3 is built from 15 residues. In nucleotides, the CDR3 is TGTGCCAGTAGTATCCCAGGGGATCCCAATCAGCCCCAGCATTTT. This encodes CASSIPGDPNQPQHF.

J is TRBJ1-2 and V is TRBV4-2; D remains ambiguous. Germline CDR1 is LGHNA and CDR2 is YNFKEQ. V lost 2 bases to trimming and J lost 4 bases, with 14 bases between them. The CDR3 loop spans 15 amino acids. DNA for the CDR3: TGTGCCAGCAGCCAACTTGAAGAAGAGCCCTATGGCTACACCTTC. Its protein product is CASSQLEEEPYGYTF.

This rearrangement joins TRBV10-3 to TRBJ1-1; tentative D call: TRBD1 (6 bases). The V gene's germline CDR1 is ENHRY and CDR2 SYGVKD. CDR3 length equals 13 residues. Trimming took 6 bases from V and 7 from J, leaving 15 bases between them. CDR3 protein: CAIRTDQTGEAFF. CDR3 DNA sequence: TGTGCCATCAGGACCGACCAGACAGGTGAAGCTTTCTTT.

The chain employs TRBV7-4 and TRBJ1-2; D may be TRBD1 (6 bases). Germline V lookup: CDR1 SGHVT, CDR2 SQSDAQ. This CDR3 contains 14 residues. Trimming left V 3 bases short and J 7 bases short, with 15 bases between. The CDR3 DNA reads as TGTGCCAGCAGCTTCCTAGACAGGTTGTTTGGCTACACCTTC. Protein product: CASSFLDRLFGYTF. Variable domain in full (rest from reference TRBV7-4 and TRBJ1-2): GAGVSQSPRYKVAKRGRDVALRCDSISGHVTLYWYRQTLGQGSEVLTYSQSDAQRDKSGRPSGRFSAERPERSVSTLKIQRTEQGDSAVYLCASSFLDRLFGYTFGSGTRLTVV.

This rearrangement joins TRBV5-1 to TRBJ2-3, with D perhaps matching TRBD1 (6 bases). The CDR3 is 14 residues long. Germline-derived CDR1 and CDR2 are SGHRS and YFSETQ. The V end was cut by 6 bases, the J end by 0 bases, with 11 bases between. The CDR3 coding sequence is TGCGCCAGCAAAACACAGGGAAGCACAGATACGCAGTATTTT. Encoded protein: CASKTQGSTDTQYF.

This chain's CDR3 is CASSFGAEAFF. CDR3 coding DNA: TGTGCCAGCAGCTTCGGGGCTGAAGCTTTCTTT. The V call is TRBV7-9, the J call TRBJ1-1; the D is unclear. The germline V and J ends were trimmed by 3 bases and 6 bases, with 5 bases remaining between them. The CDR3 is 11 residues long. Germline V gene sequence: CDR1 SEHNR, CDR2 FQNEAQ (reference sequence).

The CDR3 DNA follows: TGTGCCAGCAGCTTAAGACTAGCGGGAGTCTACGAGCAGTACTTC. It specifies CASSLRLAGVYEQYF. This chain joins TRBV5-4 and TRBJ2-7, with 12 bases aligning to TRBD2. This CDR3 is built from 15 residues. The V gene's germline CDR1 is SGHNT and CDR2 YYREEE (reference sequence). Trimming removed 2 bases from V and 3 bases from J; junction bases left unmatched: 3.

The CDR3 nucleotides are TGTGCCAGTAGCGCTGGGGCAGGCTCTAACTATGGCTACACCTTC. Protein product: CASSAGAGSNYGYTF. This chain uses TRBV19 with TRBJ1-2; TRBD1 is a possible D gene (5 bases). The V gene's germline CDR1 is LNHDA and CDR2 SQIVND (reference sequence). With 6 bases removed from V and 0 bases from J, the gap between germline ends came to 14 bases. The CDR3 totals 15 residues.

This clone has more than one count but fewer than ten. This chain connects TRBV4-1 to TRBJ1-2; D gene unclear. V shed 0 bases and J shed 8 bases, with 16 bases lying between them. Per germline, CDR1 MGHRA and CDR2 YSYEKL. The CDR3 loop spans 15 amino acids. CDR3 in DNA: TGCGCCAGCAGCCAAGATGATGGTGCGCGAGGAGGCTACACCTTC. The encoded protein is CASSQDDGARGGYTF.

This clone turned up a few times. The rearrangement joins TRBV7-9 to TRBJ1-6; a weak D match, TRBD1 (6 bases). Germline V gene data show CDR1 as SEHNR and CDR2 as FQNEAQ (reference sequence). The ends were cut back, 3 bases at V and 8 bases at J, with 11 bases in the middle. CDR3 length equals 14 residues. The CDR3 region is CASSFGGAYSPLHF. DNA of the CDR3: TGTGCCAGCAGCTTTGGGGGGGCTTATTCACCCCTCCACTTT.